A selection of T cell receptor beta chains follows, all from one sample in a study of blood T cells in healthy people across ages. TCRdb re-analysed the 5' RACE reads in MiXCR, keeping a single row per CDR3 protein. The table shows approximately 790,000 distinct CDR3 sequences, with 62% occurring only once. The specimen was blood. The receptors originated from a man aged 30 to 39 in good health. The CDR3 runs from the conserved cysteine through the conserved F or W. The D gene is left open where the match is weak. Part of the rows lack a size; the others show once, few, many or a class for expanded clones.

>TRBV6-5|.|TRBJ2-1|.
TGTGCCAGCAGTTGGAGGTACGACTCCTACAATGAGCAGTTCTTC
CASSWRYDSYNEQFF
>TRBV3-1|.|TRBJ1-1|.
TGTGCCAGCAGCCAAGATGGTAACCGGAACAGGGAAGCTTTCTTT
CASSQDGNRNREAFF
>TRBV7-9|.|TRBJ2-7|few
TGTGCCAGCAGCCCTAGGGTGGGGATCAGCGAGCAGTACTTC
CASSPRVGISEQYF
>TRBV12-3/TRBV12-4|.|TRBJ1-4|.
TGTGCCAGTAGTTTACAGCGATGGCAGAGTGCAACTAATGAAAAACTGTTTTTT
CASSLQRWQSATNEKLFF
>TRBV6-4|.|TRBJ2-3|.
TGTGCCAGCAGTGAGAATGGGGGGCTAACAGATACGCAGTATTTT
CASSENGGLTDTQYF
>TRBV19|.|TRBJ1-4|many
TGTGCCAGTACCTGGGACACCCTAAGAAGGGAAAAACTGTTTTTT
CASTWDTLRREKLFF
>TRBV5-1|.|TRBJ2-1|.
TGCGCCAGCAGCTCCAGGTGGTTGTCCTACAATGAGCAGTTCTTC
CASSSRWLSYNEQFF
>TRBV7-2|.|TRBJ2-7|.
TGTGCCAGCAGCTTAGTGGCCGGGGGCGTATCCTACGAGCAGTACTTC
CASSLVAGGVSYEQYF
>TRBV20-1|.|TRBJ1-4|.
TGCAGTGCTAGAAGCGCAACTAATGAAAAACTGTTTTTT
CSARSATNEKLFF
>TRBV6-6|.|TRBJ2-3|.
TGTGCCAGCAGTGACTCTCTGGACACAGATACGCAGTATTTT
CASSDSLDTDTQYF
>TRBV12-3/TRBV12-4|.|TRBJ1-6|.
TGTGCCAGCAGTTTATTCGGTTTCTCCTATAATTCACCCCTCCACTTT
CASSLFGFSYNSPLHF
>TRBV9|.|TRBJ2-7|.
TGTGCCAGCAGCTTGACCACACAGCCTTCCTACGAGCAGTACTTC
CASSLTTQPSYEQYF
>TRBV29-1|.|TRBJ2-6|.
TGCAGCGTTGGGACAGCTAACTCTGGGGCCAACGTCCTGACTTTC
CSVGTANSGANVLTF
>TRBV27|.|TRBJ2-5|.
TGTGCCAGCAGTCGGACAGCCCAAGGAGAGACCCAGTACTTC
CASSRTAQGETQYF
>TRBV5-1|.|TRBJ2-7|.
TGCGCCAGCTCCACAATAAGGGACGAGCAGTACTTC
CASSTIRDEQYF
>TRBV12-3/TRBV12-4|TRBD1|TRBJ2-1|.
TGTGCCAGCAGCCGGGACAGGGGGCGACGGGGCTCCTACAATGAGCAGTTCTTC
CASSRDRGRRGSYNEQFF
>TRBV6-2/TRBV6-3|.|TRBJ2-7|few
TGTGCCAGCAGTCCCCAGGACTACGAGCAGTACTTC
CASSPQDYEQYF
>TRBV7-2|TRBD2|TRBJ2-7|.
TGTGCCAGCAGTTTGACTAGCGGGGGGCAGATCTCCTACGAGCAGTACTTC
CASSLTSGGQISYEQYF
>TRBV10-3|.|TRBJ1-5|.
TGTGCCACCCTTGGGACGGATAGCAATCAGCCCCAGCATTTT
CATLGTDSNQPQHF
>TRBV5-1|TRBD2|TRBJ2-3|.
TGCGCCAGCAGCTTGGCGCTAGCGGGGGGGCACACAGATACGCAGTATTTT
CASSLALAGGHTDTQYF
>TRBV20-1|.|TRBJ2-7|.
TGCAGTACCCACGGGACCGAGGGGACCTACGAGCAGTACTTC
CSTHGTEGTYEQYF
>TRBV25-1|.|TRBJ1-3|.
TGTGCCAGCAGTGATGCCAGGGCTGGAAACACCATATATTTT
CASSDARAGNTIYF
>TRBV5-1|TRBD1|TRBJ2-7|.
TGCGCCAGCAGCTGGAGGACAGGGGAGGTCGACGAGCAGTACTTC
CASSWRTGEVDEQYF
>TRBV28|TRBD2|TRBJ2-5|.
TGTGCCAGCAGTTTCTCCTCTAGCGGGGGGGCCCTTGAGACCCAGTACTTC
CASSFSSSGGALETQYF
>TRBV12-5|.|TRBJ2-5|.
TGTGCTAGTGGTCCGGGATCAGGGTACCAAGAGACCCAGTACTTC
CASGPGSGYQETQYF
>TRBV20-1|TRBD2|TRBJ2-1|few
TGCAGTGCTCCCTCGACTAGCGGGGGGTACATTGAGCAGTTCTTC
CSAPSTSGGYIEQFF
>TRBV18|.|TRBJ1-4|.
TGTGCCAGCTCACCGGATGGGGGGGCCCCTAATGAAAAACTGTTTTTT
CASSPDGGAPNEKLFF
>TRBV7-2|.|TRBJ2-7|.
TGTGCCAGCAGCTTAGAAGCCAGGGAGGTCAACTACGAGCAGTACTTC
CASSLEAREVNYEQYF
>TRBV27|.|TRBJ2-5|.
TGTGCCAGCAGTTTATATCCATCCGCCGAGACCCAGTACTTC
CASSLYPSAETQYF
>TRBV2|.|TRBJ2-7|once
TGTGCCAGCAGTGCCTCCCCCAAATACTACGAGCAGTACTTC
CASSASPKYYEQYF
>TRBV20-1|.|TRBJ2-2|once
TGCAGTGCTAGAGATCGAGACCGCCGGAACACCGGGGAGCTGTTTTTT
CSARDRDRRNTGELFF
>TRBV24-1|.|TRBJ1-2|.
TGTGCCACCAGCGGGGGGAAGGACTATGGCTACACCTTC
CATSGGKDYGYTF
>TRBV7-8|.|TRBJ2-1|.
TGTGCCAGCAGCTTACGTTTCAGTTGGGATGAGCAGTTCTTC
CASSLRFSWDEQFF
>TRBV7-9|.|TRBJ2-5|.
TGTGCCAGCAGCCCATCTCGGGGGCAGGGGGTCGGAGAGACCCAGTACTTC
CASSPSRGQGVGETQYF